One T cell receptor beta chain is described in this entry. The data derive from a study of blood T cell repertoires in COVID-19. Libraries were prepared by immunoSEQ multiplex PCR; TCRdb keeps only in-frame clonotypes and omits some of them. The sample gives 210,000 or so clones, 87% of which show up once; approximately 12% is in the top ten. Trimming pared 4 bases from V and 0 bases from J, leaving 12 bases between. Germline loops: CDR1 GTSNPN, CDR2 SVGIG (reference sequence). The CDR3 covers 14 residues. The clonotype comes from a woman younger than 30 who had recovered from COVID-19. This chain links TRBV30 with TRBJ1-1; D is unresolved. The source material was peripheral blood. The CDR3 here is CAWIPLIVNTEAFF. CDR3 nucleotides: TGTGCCTGGATTCCTTTAATAGTGAACACTGAAGCTTTCTTT.